This is a list of T cell receptor beta chains from one sample in a study of early T cells in non-severe SARS-CoV-2 infection. In TCRdb, the 5' RACE reads were re-called with MiXCR into one record per CDR3 protein. The sample records more than 45,000 distinct CDR3 sequences, roughly 12% being singletons. The specimen was whole blood. All receptors come from an adult who was a healthcare worker with PCR-confirmed SARS-CoV-2 infection or an uninfected control (not recorded which). CDR3s include the opening cysteine and the closing phenylalanine or tryptophan. Fields, in order: J gene, V gene, clone size, CDR3 length, D gene, CDR3 protein, CDR3 DNA. The D gene is left open where the match is weak. A row's size may be missing; if present it is once, few, many or a size class.

TRBJ1-6 TRBV20-1 few 16 TRBD1 CSARSRTGGYNSPLHF TGCAGTGCTAGATCCCGGACAGGGGGATATAATTCACCCCTCCACTTT
TRBJ2-1 TRBV20-1 many 15 - CSARDPGTEYNEQFF TGCAGTGCTAGAGATCCCGGGACTGAGTACAATGAGCAGTTCTTC
TRBJ2-5 TRBV20-1 many 17 TRBD2 CSAREAILAGGGETQYF TGCAGTGCTAGAGAGGCCATACTAGCGGGAGGCGGAGAGACCCAGTACTTC
TRBJ2-2 TRBV6-5 - 13 - CASRSGFTGELFF TGTGCCAGCCGATCTGGCTTTACCGGGGAGCTGTTTTTT
TRBJ2-7 TRBV2 - 16 TRBD2 CASSEVRLAGGPAQYF TGTGCCAGCAGTGAAGTACGGCTAGCGGGAGGGCCCGCGCAGTACTTC
TRBJ1-5 TRBV19 few 15 - CASSLEDLRNQPQHF TGTGCCAGTAGCCTGGAGGACCTACGGAATCAGCCCCAGCATTTT
TRBJ2-1 TRBV20-1 few 15 TRBD2 CSARDPGSGVNEQFF TGCAGTGCTAGAGATCCCGGTAGCGGGGTTAATGAGCAGTTCTTC
TRBJ2-1 TRBV18 many 16 TRBD2 CASSPGTSGRRNEQFF TGTGCCAGCTCACCAGGGACTAGCGGGAGAAGGAATGAGCAGTTCTTC
TRBJ2-6 TRBV6-5 few 16 - CASSYSAVWGANVLTF TGTGCCAGCAGTTACTCCGCAGTGTGGGGGGCCAACGTCCTGACTTTC
TRBJ2-7 TRBV6-5 once 13 - CASTVGRDYEQYF TGTGCCAGCACCGTAGGCAGGGACTACGAGCAGTACTTC
TRBJ2-2 TRBV24-1 few 11 - CATSEIGELFF TGTGCCACCAGTGAAATCGGGGAGCTGTTTTTT
TRBJ1-2 TRBV9 few 15 - CASSVDGGPNYGYTF TGTGCCAGCAGCGTAGATGGCGGACCTAACTATGGCTACACCTTC
TRBJ2-1 TRBV5-4 - 15 TRBD2 CASSLSASGYTEQFF TGTGCCAGCAGCTTGTCGGCTAGCGGGTATACTGAGCAGTTCTTC
TRBJ2-3 TRBV30 few 15 - CAWTSGILNTDTQYF TGTGCCTGGACCTCCGGCATTTTGAACACAGATACGCAGTATTTT
TRBJ2-6 TRBV28 - 15 - CASYPGDSGANVLTF TGTGCCAGCTACCCGGGGGACTCTGGGGCCAACGTCCTGACTTTC
TRBJ2-2 TRBV5-1 few 17 TRBD1 CASSLDSRGSYTGELFF TGCGCCAGCAGCTTGGATAGCAGGGGGTCCTACACCGGGGAGCTGTTTTTT
TRBJ2-5 TRBV11-2 few 12 - CASYGAGETQYF TGTGCCAGCTATGGGGCCGGAGAGACCCAGTACTTC
TRBJ2-2 TRBV11-2 many 15 - CASSLSAVGAGELFF TGTGCCAGCAGCTTAAGTGCCGTAGGCGCCGGGGAGCTGTTTTTT
TRBJ2-7 TRBV15 many 15 - CATSRGGGLMYEQYF TGTGCCACCAGCAGGGGAGGGGGGCTTATGTACGAGCAGTACTTC
TRBJ2-4 TRBV10-3 many 15 - CAISESKGDENIQYF TGTGCCATCAGTGAGTCGAAAGGGGATGAAAACATTCAGTACTTC
TRBJ1-6 TRBV7-8 few 13 - CASSEGTISPLHF TGTGCCAGCAGCGAAGGGACAATCTCACCCCTCCACTTT
TRBJ2-1 TRBV19 many 17 TRBD1 CASSIDDRAVSYNEQFF TGTGCCAGTAGTATAGATGACAGGGCCGTCTCCTACAATGAGCAGTTCTTC
TRBJ2-1 TRBV7-3 many 14 - CASSLTRAQGEQFF TGTGCCAGCAGCTTAACGAGGGCCCAGGGAGAGCAGTTCTTC
TRBJ2-7 TRBV28 few 14 - CASSLQGRIYEQYF TGTGCCAGCAGCCTTCAAGGCCGGATCTACGAGCAGTACTTC
TRBJ2-1 TRBV11-2 many 14 TRBD2 CASSLREGPHEQFF TGTGCCAGCAGCCTCCGGGAGGGCCCCCATGAGCAGTTCTTC
TRBJ1-2 TRBV29-1 many 10 - CSGGGDGYTF TGCAGCGGCGGGGGCGATGGCTACACCTTC
TRBJ2-3 TRBV7-3 many 18 - CASSLMDPPEGVNDTQYF TGTGCCAGCAGCTTAATGGACCCCCCGGAGGGAGTCAACGATACGCAGTATTTT
TRBJ1-1 TRBV23-1 many 15 TRBD1 CASSPPDRVSLKLFF TGCGCCAGCAGTCCCCCGGACAGGGTTTCACTGAAGCTTTTCTTT
TRBJ2-1 TRBV3-1 few 18 - CASSQDRARPSSYNEQFF TGTGCCAGCAGCCAAGATAGGGCTAGGCCTAGCTCCTACAATGAGCAGTTCTTC
TRBJ1-1 TRBV11-2 few 16 - CASSPQWGASGTEAFF TGTGCCAGCAGCCCACAGTGGGGGGCTAGTGGCACTGAAGCTTTCTTT
TRBJ1-5 TRBV28 - 14 TRBD1 CASSFRQGRQPQHF TGTGCCAGCAGTTTTAGACAGGGGCGTCAGCCCCAGCATTTT
TRBJ2-1 TRBV5-1 - 17 TRBD2 CASSLAPAASGNNEQFF TGCGCCAGCAGCTTGGCCCCTGCGGCTAGCGGAAACAATGAGCAGTTCTTC
TRBJ2-1 TRBV27 many 17 TRBD2 CASSNQGSSGSPNEQFF TGTGCCAGCAGTAATCAGGGGTCTAGCGGGAGCCCCAATGAGCAGTTCTTC
TRBJ2-7 TRBV12-3/TRBV12-4 - 14 - CASSLAAGRYEQYF TGTGCCAGCAGTTTAGCCGCGGGGAGGTACGAGCAGTACTTC
TRBJ2-3 TRBV4-2 - 17 TRBD2 CASSQDQTAGSTDTQYF TGTGCCAGCAGCCAAGATCAGACAGCGGGAAGCACAGATACGCAGTATTTT
TRBJ2-3 TRBV18 many 15 TRBD2 CASLETSGGTDTQYF TGTGCCAGCCTGGAGACTAGCGGGGGCACAGATACGCAGTATTTT
TRBJ1-1 TRBV3-1 few 13 - CASSPGYNTEAFF TGTGCCAGCAGCCCGGGGTACAACACTGAAGCTTTCTTT
TRBJ1-1 TRBV5-1 - 17 TRBD1 CASSTRTGGIRNTEAFF TGCGCCAGCAGCACCCGGACAGGGGGCATTAGAAACACTGAAGCTTTCTTT
TRBJ1-5 TRBV7-2 few 13 - CASSLGLNQPQHF TGTGCCAGCAGCTTAGGTCTTAATCAGCCCCAGCATTTT
TRBJ2-7 TRBV30 many 17 TRBD2 CAWSTRTSGRSSYEQYF TGTGCCTGGAGTACGAGGACTAGCGGGAGGAGCTCCTACGAGCAGTACTTC
TRBJ1-5 TRBV18 many 15 - CASSPGRVSNQPQHF TGTGCCAGCTCACCAGGGAGAGTTAGCAATCAGCCCCAGCATTTT
TRBJ2-3 TRBV30 - 13 TRBD1 CAWGTGVGNTQYF TGTGCCTGGGGGACAGGGGTTGGAAATACGCAGTATTTT
TRBJ1-1 TRBV28 many 14 - CASSLSDLNTEAFF TGTGCCAGCAGCCTTTCCGACCTGAACACTGAAGCTTTCTTT
TRBJ1-5 TRBV28 - 14 - CVSNVLSRDQPQHF TGTGTCAGCAACGTCCTTAGTAGAGACCAGCCCCAGCATTTT
TRBJ2-2 TRBV7-8 many 14 - CASSLALVEGELFF TGTGCCAGCAGCTTAGCGCTGGTAGAGGGGGAGCTGTTTTTT